This is a list of T cell receptor beta chains from one sample in a study of blood T cell repertoires in COVID-19. The protocol was immunoSEQ multiplex PCR, while the TCRdb copy is restricted to in-frame clones and leaves out a portion. Counted here are approximately 300,000 clones, 92% occurring once; the ten biggest clones make up 18%. The sequenced sample was PBMCs or T cells enriched from blood (not recorded which). The origin of the receptors is a woman in her twenties or thirties who had recovered from COVID-19. Each CDR3 is given with its conserved first and last residue. A D gene is named only where the DNA matches it firmly. Rows may omit the clone size; those that give it use once, few, many or a size class.

>TRBJ1-1|15|.|.|TRBV14
TGTGCCAGCAGCCAAGTTAGGGGATGGGGCACTGAAGCTTTCTTT
CASSQVRGWGTEAFF
>TRBJ2-7|12|.|.|TRBV5-1
TGCGCCAGCAGCCCCACTTCCTACGAGCAGTACTTC
CASSPTSYEQYF
>TRBJ1-1|14|.|.|TRBV7-9
TGTGCCAGCAGCTTAGGACAGCAGAACACTGAAGCTTTCTTT
CASSLGQQNTEAFF
>TRBJ1-2|13|.|.|TRBV2
TGTGCCAGCAGTCCCCGGCCAGGGTCTGGCTACACCTTC
CASSPRPGSGYTF
>TRBJ2-1|15|.|TRBD2|TRBV27
TGTGCCAGCATGGAAAGCGGGAGATCCTACAATGAGCAGTTCTTC
CASMESGRSYNEQFF
>TRBJ2-2|18|.|TRBD1|TRBV11-3
TGTGCCAGCAGCGCCCGTTGGTCAGGACAGGGGTCCACCGGGGAGCTGTTTTTT
CASSARWSGQGSTGELFF
>TRBJ2-7|15|.|TRBD2|TRBV3-1/TRBV3-2
TGTGCCAGCAGCCCTGGGGGGGTGGCTTCCTACGAGCAGTACTTC
CASSPGGVASYEQYF
>TRBJ1-3|17|.|.|TRBV28
TGTGCCAGCAGCCCCGGCTGGACAGCAAGTTCTGGAAACACCATATATTTT
CASSPGWTASSGNTIYF
>TRBJ1-1|15|.|TRBD1|TRBV7-8
TGTGCCAGCAGCCCGGGGACAGGGATTTCCACTGAAGCTTTCTTT
CASSPGTGISTEAFF
>TRBJ2-1|14|.|TRBD2|TRBV10-3
TGTGCCATTGCCGGGACTAGCGGAACCAATGAGCAGTTCTTC
CAIAGTSGTNEQFF
>TRBJ2-7|14|.|TRBD1|TRBV28
TGTGCCAGCAGTGACACAGGGGTGGACTACGAGCAGTACTTC
CASSDTGVDYEQYF
>TRBJ2-7|15|.|TRBD2|TRBV15
TGTGCCACCAGCAGCTTGGCTAGCGGGAGCTACGAGCAGTACTTC
CATSSLASGSYEQYF
>TRBJ2-3|16|.|TRBD2|TRBV11-3
TGTGCCAGCAGCTTTGGCGGGAGGGCCAGTACAGATACGCAGTATTTT
CASSFGGRASTDTQYF
>TRBJ2-7|15|.|TRBD1|TRBV27
TGTGCCAGCAGTTCCTCCGGGACAGTGCACTACGAGCAGTACTTC
CASSSSGTVHYEQYF
>TRBJ2-3|15|.|TRBD2|TRBV5-4
TGTGCCAGCAGTCTCGGGCGGGGGTACACAGATACGCAGTATTTT
CASSLGRGYTDTQYF
>TRBJ2-7|12|.|.|TRBV24-1
TGTGCCACCAGTGATAACAGGGACGAGCAGTACTTC
CATSDNRDEQYF
>TRBJ2-7|14|.|TRBD2|TRBV28
TGTGCCAGCAGTTCAGCGGGGGGCCACTACGAGCAGTACTTC
CASSSAGGHYEQYF
>TRBJ2-7|15|.|.|TRBV27
TGTGCCAGCAGTTTGGGAGGGGGTAGCTCCTACGAGCAGTACTTC
CASSLGGGSSYEQYF
>TRBJ1-1|15|few|.|TRBV5-1
TGCGCCAGCAGCTCAGCCGGGGTGATGAACACTGAAGCTTTCTTT
CASSSAGVMNTEAFF
>TRBJ2-5|12|.|.|TRBV5-1
TGCGCCAGCAGCCCTGGGGGGGAGACCCAGTACTTC
CASSPGGETQYF
>TRBJ2-1|14|once|.|TRBV25-1
TGTGCCAGCAGTAGGCCGGGATGGATTAATGAGCAGTTCTTC
CASSRPGWINEQFF
>TRBJ1-4|16|.|TRBD1|TRBV7-9
TGTGCCAGCAGCCCGACAGGGGGCAATACTAATGAAAAACTGTTTTTT
CASSPTGGNTNEKLFF
>TRBJ2-1|15|.|TRBD2|TRBV6-5
TGTGCCAGCAGCCTCAGGACTAGCGGGTACAATGAGCAGTTCTTC
CASSLRTSGYNEQFF
>TRBJ2-7|12|.|.|TRBV7-9
TGTGCCAGCAGCTTGTCGGCCTACGAGCAGTACTTC
CASSLSAYEQYF
>TRBJ2-1|14|.|.|TRBV10-2
TGCGCCAGCAGCGATACACTAGGATCTTGGGAGCAGTTCTTC
CASSDTLGSWEQFF
>TRBJ2-3|13|.|.|TRBV7-3
TGTGCCAGCAAGCGGCCGGGGGCAGATACGCAGTATTTT
CASKRPGADTQYF
>TRBJ1-1|15|.|.|TRBV18
TGTGCCAGCTCACCAGTGAGCGGGGGGGGGACTGAAGCTTTCTTT
CASSPVSGGGTEAFF
>TRBJ2-7|12|.|.|TRBV28
TGTGCCAGCAGTGAAAGAGTTGGCGAGCAGTACTTC
CASSERVGEQYF
>TRBJ1-3|15|.|.|TRBV30
TGTGCCTGGAGTCGGGACGGGGGAAAAGGAAACACCATATATTTT
CAWSRDGGKGNTIYF